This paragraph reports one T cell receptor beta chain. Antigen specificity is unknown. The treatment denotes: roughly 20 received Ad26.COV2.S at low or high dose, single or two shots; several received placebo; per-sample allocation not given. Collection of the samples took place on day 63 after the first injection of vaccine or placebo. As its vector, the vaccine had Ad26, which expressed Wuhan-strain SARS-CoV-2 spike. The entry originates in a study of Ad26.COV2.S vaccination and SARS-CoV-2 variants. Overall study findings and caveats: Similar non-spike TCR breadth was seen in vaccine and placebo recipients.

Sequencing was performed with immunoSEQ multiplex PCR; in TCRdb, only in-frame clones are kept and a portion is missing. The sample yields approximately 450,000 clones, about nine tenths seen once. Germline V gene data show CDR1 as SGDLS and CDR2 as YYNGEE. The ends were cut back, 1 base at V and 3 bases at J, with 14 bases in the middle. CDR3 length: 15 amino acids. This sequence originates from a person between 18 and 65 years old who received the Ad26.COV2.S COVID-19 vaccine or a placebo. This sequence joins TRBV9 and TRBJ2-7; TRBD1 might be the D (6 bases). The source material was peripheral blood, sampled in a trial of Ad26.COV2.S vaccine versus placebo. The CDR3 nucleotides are TGTGCCAGCAGCGTAACCCCGCAGGGGATCTACGAGCAGTACTTC. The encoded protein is CASSVTPQGIYEQYF.